This TCR beta chain originates from a study of T-cell reconstitution after alpha-beta-depleted transplantation in children. Findings and limits, study-wide: The study traced high day-60 TCRbeta diversity in some patients to surviving recipient T cells and thymic progenitors. One year after transplant, T-cell counts and diversity came mostly from newly produced T cells. Expanded graft clones numbering several hundred reportedly gave rise to alpha-beta T cells about two months after transplant.

The germline CDR1 and CDR2 sequences are SNHLY and FYNNEI. The ends lost 7 bases at V and 9 bases at J; junction bases unmatched: 11. The CDR3 runs to 14 residues. This clonotype was counted at least ten times. The antigen is unknown. Unique molecular identifiers were built into the TCRbeta library. TCRdb independently ran MiXCR on the PCR reads; one entry per CDR3 protein. Among approximately 500,000 distinct CDR3 sequences listed, 10% to 13% were seen once. This TCR derives from a child between 2 and 9 years old with inherited bone marrow failure, due to receive a stem cell transplant. Sequencing used PBMCs, obtained before TCRalphabeta/CD19-depleted stem cell transplant. V is TRBV2 and J is TRBJ2-1; 8 positions match TRBD2. The CDR3 nucleotides are TGTGCCAGCAAAAGCGGGAGCGCGAGCGGTGAGCAGTTCTTC. It encodes CASKSGSASGEQFF.